These T cell receptor beta chains were read from a single sample in a study of blood T cell repertoires in COVID-19. Assay used: immunoSEQ multiplex PCR; TCRdb lists only in-frame clones, some missing. The table shows roughly 40,000 clones, with around nine tenths occurring only once. Input material: peripheral blood. Receptors originate from a woman between 65 and 79 years old with acute or convalescent COVID-19. The CDR3 runs from the conserved cysteine through the conserved F or W. D genes are given only for firm matches. Size is omitted from some rows. Given values are once, few, many or a class for expanded clones.

v_gene	d_gene	j_gene	abundance	CDR3nt	CDR3aa
TRBV30	.	TRBJ1-6	.	TGTGCCTGCCCTGGCCCCACAGGGATGAATTCACCCCTCCACTTT	CACPGPTGMNSPLHF
TRBV19	.	TRBJ2-5	.	TGTGCCAGTAGTAAGGGGTACCAAGAGACCCAGTACTTC	CASSKGYQETQYF
TRBV7-2	TRBD1	TRBJ1-1	.	TGTGCCAGCAGCATTGCAGGGGGCGTAGACACTGAAGCTTTCTTT	CASSIAGGVDTEAFF
TRBV30	.	TRBJ2-1	.	TGTGCCTGGGGACTCATCTCCTACAATGAGCAGTTCTTC	CAWGLISYNEQFF
TRBV24-1	.	TRBJ2-3	.	TGTGCCACCAGTGATGTCTCTAGGGGTAGCACAGATACGCAGTATTTT	CATSDVSRGSTDTQYF
TRBV6-5	.	TRBJ1-2	.	TGTGCCAGCAGTTACTCGGGGGGAATCGGAGGCTACACCTTC	CASSYSGGIGGYTF
TRBV24-1	TRBD1	TRBJ2-3	.	TGTGCCACCAGTGATTGGGGGACAGGGGATGATACGCAGTATTTT	CATSDWGTGDDTQYF
TRBV24-1	TRBD2	TRBJ2-1	.	TGTGCCACCGCACCGGCTAGCGGGCGAGCCAATGAGCAGTTCTTC	CATAPASGRANEQFF
TRBV7-3	.	TRBJ2-5	few	TGTGCCAGCAGCTTAATCGCGGGTGAGACCCAGTACTTC	CASSLIAGETQYF
TRBV10-3	.	TRBJ2-3	.	TGTGCCATAACCGGGGGAGAAACAGATACGCAGTATTTT	CAITGGETDTQYF
TRBV18	TRBD1	TRBJ2-1	.	TGTGCCAGCTCACCACCCGGGACAGGGGAGGCCTACAATGAGCAGTTCTTC	CASSPPGTGEAYNEQFF
TRBV5-1	.	TRBJ2-5	.	TGCGCCAGCAGAACAGGGACCTCGGAGACCCAGTACTTC	CASRTGTSETQYF
TRBV30	.	TRBJ1-2	.	TGTGCCTGGAGTGCGCAGGGGACGATCTATGGCTACACCTTC	CAWSAQGTIYGYTF
TRBV7-2	.	TRBJ1-2	few	TGTGCCAGCAGCTTAATGGAGACTAACTATGGCTACACCTTC	CASSLMETNYGYTF
TRBV6-1	.	TRBJ1-2	.	TGTGCCAGCAGTGACGGGAGGATCTATGGCTACACCTTC	CASSDGRIYGYTF
TRBV2	.	TRBJ2-3	.	TGTGCCAGCAGCCGGGAGCTCACAGATACGCAGTATTTT	CASSRELTDTQYF
TRBV5-4	.	TRBJ2-3	.	TGTGCCAGCAGCTTGGATTTAAAGCTTTTATCTTTTTCGACAGATACGCAGTATTTT	CASSLDLKLLSFSTDTQYF
TRBV6-1	.	TRBJ2-3	.	TGTGCCAGCAGTGTGTATGTGGCCTCACCTAGCACAGATACGCAGTATTTT	CASSVYVASPSTDTQYF
TRBV4-2	.	TRBJ2-1	.	TGTGCCAGCAGCCAAGATCTTAAGGGAGATGAGCAGTTCTTC	CASSQDLKGDEQFF
TRBV11-3	.	TRBJ1-4	.	TGTGCCAGCAGCTTAACCCGATACTCCAATGAAAAACTGTTTTTT	CASSLTRYSNEKLFF
TRBV6-5	TRBD1	TRBJ1-4	.	TGTGCCAGCAGTACTGACAGGGGAAATGAAAAACTGTTTTTT	CASSTDRGNEKLFF
TRBV6-5	TRBD1	TRBJ1-1	once	TGTGCCAGCACCAGGACAGGGCGAGGAACTGAAGCTTTCTTT	CASTRTGRGTEAFF
TRBV10-2	.	TRBJ1-4	.	TGCGCCACCGTTGGGGAGACTAATGAAAAACTGTTTTTT	CATVGETNEKLFF
TRBV27	.	TRBJ2-1	.	TGTGCCAGCAGTTTACTCGGGTACCCCTACAATGAGCAGTTCTTC	CASSLLGYPYNEQFF
TRBV25-1	.	TRBJ2-3	.	TGTGCCAGTAAGAGGGAGGGCACAGATACGCAGTATTTT	CASKREGTDTQYF
TRBV6-4	.	TRBJ1-5	.	TGTGCCAGCAGTGCCGACAGTCATCAGCCCCAGCATTTT	CASSADSHQPQHF
TRBV6-6	TRBD1	TRBJ1-1	few	TGTGCCAGCAGCCCAGACAGGGGTCTCGCTTTCTTT	CASSPDRGLAFF